The following is a T cell receptor beta chain sequence with its context. Its target is not known. As for time point: newly diagnosed, previously untreated cHL patient sample. Comparators were PBMCs taken from newly diagnosed, untreated classical Hodgkin lymphoma. Repertoires were generated with immunoSEQ multiplex PCR, while TCRdb's copy carries only in-frame clones and drops some. The sample lists some 21,000 clones, around 94% occurring once. The sample is drawn from a study of PD-1 blockade in classical Hodgkin lymphoma. General study points: Before treatment, TCR diversity in newly diagnosed patients was reportedly lower than in healthy donors.

Material: peripheral blood mononuclear cells (PBMCs). The sequence was obtained from a human donor with classical Hodgkin lymphoma.

DNA of the CDR3: TGCGCCAGCAGTGAAGAAGGGGTGACAGATACGCAGTATTTT. Amino acid sequence: CASSEEGVTDTQYF. The genes are TRBV10-2 and TRBJ2-3; D perhaps matches TRBD1 (5 bases). The CDR3 totals 14 residues. V was clipped by 3 bases and J by 3 bases, with 10 bases between them. Germline-derived CDR1 and CDR2 are WSHSY and SAAADI.